One sample yielded the 16 T cell receptor beta chains listed below, sequenced in a study of CD8 T cells in ankylosing spondylitis. In TCRdb, the 5' RACE reads were re-called with MiXCR into one record per CDR3 protein. The sample shows a few hundred thousand distinct CDR3 sequences, over 9.5% of them seen only once. Sequencing was carried out using blood, either unsorted or a sorted T cell fraction (not recorded which). The receptors derive from a male donor with ankylosing spondylitis or in good health (not recorded which).

Many counts were recorded for this clonotype. This chain uses TRBV11-2 with TRBJ2-7, with TRBD2 matching over 7 bases. V was pared by 5 bases and J by 7 bases, with 11 bases of the junction left unmatched. Looked up from germline, CDR1 is SGHAT and CDR2 is FQNNGV. This CDR3 comprises 14 residues. The CDR3 is CASSPGGAVGEQYF. In DNA, the CDR3 is TGTGCCAGCAGCCCGGGGGGTGCAGTGGGGGAGCAGTACTTC.

This clonotype has a count of ten or more. CDR3 coding DNA: TGTGCCAGCAGTACTCTAGGGGGGGCTAGCACAGATACGCAGTATTTT. This sequence encodes CASSTLGGASTDTQYF. V gene TRBV6-5 combines with J gene TRBJ2-3, with D possibly TRBD2 on 7 matching bases. Trimming stripped 5 bases from V and 0 bases from J, with 15 bases between. The CDR3 contains 16 residues. The germline gives CDR1 MNHEY, CDR2 SVGAGI.

At least ten counts were recorded for this clonotype. The chain couples TRBV18 to TRBJ2-1, with D unclear. The ends were cut back, 2 bases at V and 7 bases at J, with 12 bases in the middle. The CDR3 is 14 residues long. Germline V gives CDR1 KGHSH, CDR2 LQKENI. The chain's CDR3 is CASSPFATTNEQFF. DNA of the CDR3: TGTGCCAGCTCACCATTCGCAACCACAAATGAGCAGTTCTTC.

This sequence joins TRBV5-1 and TRBJ2-3; TRBD2 matches 7 bases. The CDR3 runs 17 residues. From germline, CDR1 is SGHRS and CDR2 YFSETQ. The trim removed 3 bases at V and 10 bases at J, leaving 20 bases unmatched. This CDR3 reads CASSSGGGGGGSLSQYF. DNA for the CDR3: TGCGCCAGCAGCTCGGGGGGAGGCGGGGGAGGATCCCTATCGCAGTATTTT.

This clonotype appeared a few times. J is TRBJ2-1 and V is TRBV11-2, with 10 bases matching TRBD1. The ends lost 2 bases at V and 6 bases at J; junction bases unmatched: 10. This CDR3 is built from 17 residues. Germline loops: CDR1 SGHAT, CDR2 FQNNGV. Here the CDR3 DNA reads TGTGCCAGCAGCTTAAATCGTAGGACAGGGGGATTCAATGAGCAGTTCTTC. This gives the protein CASSLNRRTGGFNEQFF.

Worth noting for this clonotype: The junction differs from germline at one of its ends, possibly a read error. The gene calls are TRBV6-6 and TRBJ2-7, with D possibly matching TRBD2 (5 bases). From germline, CDR1 is MNHNY and CDR2 SVGAGI (reference sequence). CDR3 length: 12 amino acids. For the CDR3, the DNA is TGTGCCAGCAGGGACTTCGTCACGGAACAGTCCTTC. Translated, it gives CASRDFVTEQSF.

The rearrangement joins TRBV12-3 or TRBV12-4 to TRBJ2-3; 7 positions match TRBD1. V was clipped by 6 bases and J by 2 bases; unmatched bases: 5. The CDR3 covers 14 residues. The CDR3 DNA sequence: TGTGCCAGCAGAACAGGGGTACCCACAGATACGCAGTATTTT. It specifies CASRTGVPTDTQYF.

By frequency in the sample, this clonotype is medium-sized. The chain recombines TRBV7-8 with TRBJ2-3; D is unclear. This CDR3 region has 12 residues. Per the germline V gene, CDR1 is SGHVS and CDR2 is FQNEAQ. The ends were cut back, 4 bases at V and 2 bases at J, with 4 bases in the middle. The CDR3 is CASSSFTDTQYF. The CDR3, as DNA: TGTGCCAGCAGCTCTTTCACAGATACGCAGTATTTT.

Only one count was recorded for this clonotype. The rearrangement links TRBV29-1 to TRBJ2-3, with D tentatively TRBD2 (5 bases). This CDR3 comprises 14 residues. Trimming cost V 0 bases and J 9 bases, with 16 bases left between them. The germline gives CDR1 SQVTM, CDR2 ANQGSEA. CDR3: CSVEESLAVITQYF. The CDR3 DNA is TGCAGCGTTGAAGAGAGTCTAGCCGTTATAACGCAGTATTTT.

Of note for this clonotype: The junction and the germline gene differ at one end; a read error may be behind it. This rearrangement joins TRBV3-1 to TRBJ2-3; D is perhaps TRBD2 (6 bases). CDR3 size: 14 residues. In germline, CDR1 is LGHDT, CDR2 YNNKEL (reference sequence). The CDR3 sequence: CASRAGTFTGTQYF. CDR3 sequence (DNA): TGTGCCAGCAGGGCAGGGACTTTCACAGGTACGCAGTATTTT.

The gene calls are TRBV28 and TRBJ2-7, with TRBD2 identical over 7 bases. Unmatched junction bases numbered 12, after V lost 7 bases and J lost 6 bases. Germline lookup yields CDR1 MDHEN and CDR2 SYDVKM. The CDR3 sequence is 14 residues long. The CDR3 loop is CASTLGGIGREQYF. Here the CDR3 DNA reads TGTGCCAGCACCCTGGGGGGGATTGGGCGCGAGCAGTACTTC.

In its sample, this clonotype was seen many times. The chain uses TRBV24-1 and TRBJ2-5; D might be TRBD2 (5 bases). The CDR3 is 14 amino acids. CDR1 KGHDR and CDR2 SFDVKD come from the germline V gene. Between the trimmed V and J ends, which lost 4 bases and 5 bases, there was a span of 13 bases. Here the CDR3 reads CATSEASSGETQYF. CDR3 bases: TGTGCCACCAGTGAGGCCTCTTCGGGGGAGACCCAGTACTTC.

The genes are TRBV11-1 and TRBJ2-2; 10 positions match TRBD1. The CDR3 spans 18 residues. The J segment lost 3 bases and the V segment lost 5 bases, leaving 12 bases of the junction unmatched. Germline lookup yields CDR1 SGHAT and CDR2 FQDESV (reference sequence). The CDR3 region is CASSQGKGQGTYTGELFF. The CDR3 nucleotides read TGTGCCAGCAGCCAGGGGAAGGGACAGGGGACTTACACCGGGGAGCTGTTTTTT.

This clonotype has more than one count but fewer than ten. The CDR3 coding sequence is TGTGCCAGCAGCTTCAACCGGGCGTCCCCTCCAGAGACCCAGTACTTC. This translates into CASSFNRASPPETQYF. The chain links TRBV7-6 to TRBJ2-5; D gene uncertain. The CDR3 is made up of 16 amino acids. V was pared by 3 bases and J by 4 bases, with 18 bases between. Germline V lookup: CDR1 SGHVS, CDR2 FNYEAQ.

This clonotype has more than one count but fewer than ten. The chain is built from TRBV29-1 and TRBJ1-1; TRBD1 aligns across 9 bases. The CDR3 has 17 amino acids. V dropped 4 bases and J dropped 4; count of bases not matched to a gene: 16. CDR1 is SQVTM and CDR2 is ANQGSEA in the germline V gene. The CDR3 here is CSVVGTPGQGLGTEAFF. In DNA form, the CDR3 reads TGCAGCGTTGTGGGGACTCCGGGACAGGGTTTGGGCACTGAAGCTTTCTTT.

Ten or more counts support this clonotype. This chain uses TRBV5-1 with TRBJ2-1, with D uncertain. The CDR3 has 16 amino acids. In germline, CDR1 is SGHRS, CDR2 YFSETQ. V was trimmed by 5 bases and J by 3 bases, leaving 18 bases between them. The CDR3 sequence: CASRNVGNPLYNEQFF. DNA for the CDR3: TGCGCCAGCAGAAATGTGGGAAATCCCCTCTACAATGAGCAGTTCTTC.